This T cell receptor (beta chain) was identified during a study of CD8+ T cells in alopecia areata. Germline CDR1 is PRHDT and CDR2 is FYEKMQ (reference sequence). This CDR3 has 15 residues. V gave up 3 bases and J gave up 8 bases, with 16 bases separating them. Noted treatment: oral pan-JAK inhibitor, 5-10 mg twice daily. After isolation, RNA underwent reverse transcription to generate cDNA as the sequencing template. Produced via immunoSEQ multiplex PCR; TCRdb's table is partial and in-frame only. The repertoire holds about 110,000 clones, with about three fifths as singletons. This sequence joins TRBV13 and TRBJ1-4; D remains unclear. The sequenced sample was CD8+ T cells sorted from blood, obtained at week 24, from a patient treated with tofacitinib. The clonotype originates from a human donor with alopecia areata. CDR3 sequence (DNA): TGTGCCAGCAGCTTCATCCGTGAAGAGGGCGAAAAACTGTTTTTT. Translating gives CASSFIREEGEKLFF.